The 9 T cell receptor beta chains given below trace back to one sample, sequenced in a study of T cells in localized non-small cell lung cancer. Profiling relied on immunoSEQ multiplex PCR, and the TCRdb table lists in-frame clones only, not all of them. Of around 22,000 clones in the sample, roughly 88% were seen once. Sequencing was performed on peripheral blood mononuclear cells, taken before any cancer treatment. Receptors originate from a woman aged 35 to 70 with stage III lung adenocarcinoma.

The J gene is TRBJ1-4, the V gene TRBV10-3; 8 bases agree with TRBD1. Per the germline V gene, CDR1 is ENHRY and CDR2 is SYGVKD. The CDR3 covers 11 residues. V shed 9 bases and J 7 bases; nucleotides not matched to a gene: 1. The CDR3 loop is CAIGQGEKLFF. The CDR3 bases are TGTGCCATTGGACAGGGTGAAAAACTGTTTTTT.

This sequence joins TRBV21-1 and TRBJ2-5; the D call TRBD2 from the table was never checked on the DNA. TRBV21-1 is flagged as a pseudogene. The CDR3 is 14 amino acids. Here the CDR3 reads CASSKAAVQETQYF. The CDR3 DNA sequence: TGTGCCAGCAGCAAAGCGGCGGTACAAGAGACCCAGTACTTC.

J is TRBJ1-5 and V is TRBV9; weak D call: TRBD1 (5 bases). V was cut by 2 bases and J by 3 bases, with 12 bases left in between. The germline gives CDR1 SGDLS, CDR2 YYNGEE. The CDR3 runs to 15 residues. The CDR3 nucleotides are TGTGCCAGCAGCGTCGGGGCCGGACCCAATCAGCCCCAGCATTTT. Protein: CASSVGAGPNQPQHF.

The chain recombines TRBV7-9 with TRBJ2-7; possible D gene TRBD2, 6 bases. V was shortened by 1 base and J by 2 bases, with 9 bases between the two germline ends. This CDR3 spans 14 amino acids. The germline gives CDR1 SEHNR, CDR2 FQNEAQ (reference sequence). CDR3 loop: CASSLDGGPYEQYF. CDR3 coding DNA: TGTGCCAGCAGCTTAGACGGGGGACCCTACGAGCAGTACTTC.

This clone was seen only a few times. The rearrangement joins TRBV10-2 to TRBJ2-3; either TRBD1 or TRBD2 may fit D (5 bases each). CDR1 WSHSY and CDR2 SAAADI come from the germline V gene. Trimming removed 6 bases from V and 4 bases from J, with 17 bases in between. The CDR3 sequence is 15 residues long. The CDR3 sequence: CASRPRGGVPDTQYF. The CDR3 DNA sequence: TGCGCCAGCAGGCCCCGTGGGGGAGTACCAGATACGCAGTATTTT.

This chain uses TRBV4-1 with TRBJ1-4, with a weak D call TRBD1 (5 bases). Germline assignment: CDR1 MGHRA and CDR2 YSYEKL. V was shortened by 4 bases and J by 4 bases, with 22 bases between the two germline ends. The CDR3 runs 18 residues. CDR3 amino acids: CASSPLWGRANDNEKLFF. For the CDR3, the DNA is TGCGCCAGCAGCCCCCTATGGGGCAGGGCTAATGATAATGAAAAACTGTTTTTT.

The gene calls are TRBV6-6 and TRBJ2-7, with 8 bases lining up with TRBD1. V lost 6 bases and J lost 2; bases outside the gene matches: 9. This CDR3 contains 15 residues. Germline CDR1 reads MNHNY; CDR2 reads SVGAGI (reference sequence). The CDR3 bases are TGTGCCAGCAGATCGACAGGGGACCAACCCTACGAGCAGTACTTC. Its protein product is CASRSTGDQPYEQYF.

This clone was detected only a few times. V gene TRBV30 combines with J gene TRBJ1-1; 9 bases line up with TRBD1. The CDR3 runs to 13 residues. J lost 5 bases, V lost 4 bases, and 5 bases had no gene match. Germline lookup yields CDR1 GTSNPN and CDR2 SVGIG (reference sequence). The CDR3 here is CAWNFGQGTEAFF. The CDR3 DNA is TGTGCCTGGAACTTTGGACAGGGGACTGAAGCTTTCTTT.

The rearrangement links TRBV5-4 to TRBJ2-3; D is uncertain. V was pared by 1 base and J by 3 bases, with 0 bases between. The V gene's germline CDR1 is SGHNT and CDR2 YYREEE (reference sequence). This CDR3 spans 11 amino acids. The CDR3 reads CASSLTDTQYF. The CDR3 DNA follows: TGTGCCAGCAGCTTGACAGATACGCAGTATTTT.